The present TCR beta chain was sequenced within a study of post-analysis software for immune sequencing data. On the study more broadly: Relapsing-remitting, secondary progressive and progressive-relapsing multiple sclerosis were all included among the disease courses.

The CDR3 consists of 16 residues. Germline V gene lookup returns CDR1 DFQATT and CDR2 SNEGSKA (reference sequence). Trimming took off 0 bases at V and 0 bases at J, with 13 bases between the two ends. Study-wide results and caveats: Samples prepared in the same batch strongly co-clustered by F measure. A few TRBV segments, TRBV5-6, TRBV5-1 and TRBV20-1 among them, were found more frequent in patients than controls.

Note on this clonotype: Its antigen is unidentified.

Unique molecular identifiers were built into the TCR beta cDNA libraries. TCRdb recomputed calls from the PCR reads with MiXCR, one row per CDR3 protein. The sample holds around 770,000 distinct CDR3 sequences, around 46% seen once. The sequence was obtained from a girl between 5 and 17 years old with multiple sclerosis. Sequenced sample: blood. The rearrangement uses TRBV20-1 and TRBJ2-3, with D possibly matching TRBD2 (6 bases). CDR3 sequence (DNA): TGCAGTGCTAGAGACATGCGGGACCCTAGCACAGATACGCAGTATTTT. Its protein product is CSARDMRDPSTDTQYF.